Listed below are T cell receptor beta chains from one sample, sequenced in a study of blood T cell repertoires in COVID-19. Assay used: immunoSEQ multiplex PCR; TCRdb lists only in-frame clones, some missing. This sample has around 64,000 clones, with roughly 87% found just once. The sequenced material came from peripheral blood. The receptors were gathered from an elderly woman with acute or convalescent COVID-19. Both conserved end residues are part of each CDR3. The D gene is left open where the match is weak. A clone size is listed for some rows: how often the clone was seen (once, few, many), or a class if it is expanded.

v_gene,d_gene,abundance,j_gene,CDR3aa,CDR3nt
TRBV9,TRBD1,once,TRBJ1-2,CASSVDPTGVIGYTF,TGTGCCAGCAGCGTAGACCCCACAGGGGTTATAGGCTACACCTTC
TRBV7-7,-,-,TRBJ1-5,CASSINRDQPQHF,TGTGCCAGCAGCATAAACAGGGACCAGCCCCAGCATTTT
TRBV6-5,TRBD1,-,TRBJ2-1,CASSLGQGDNEQFF,TGTGCCAGCAGTTTGGGACAGGGTGACAATGAGCAGTTCTTC
TRBV5-4,TRBD2,-,TRBJ2-1,CASSGGGSYNEQFF,TGTGCCAGCAGCGGGGGGGGCTCCTACAATGAGCAGTTCTTC
TRBV29-1,-,-,TRBJ1-5,CSVGGGENQPQHF,TGCAGCGTTGGAGGTGGCGAAAATCAGCCCCAGCATTTT
TRBV28,-,-,TRBJ2-1,CASTHGGINSYNEQFF,TGTGCCAGCACCCATGGCGGGATCAACTCCTACAATGAGCAGTTCTTC
TRBV6-1,-,few,TRBJ1-2,CASSEGGGALYGYTF,TGTGCCAGCAGTGAAGGGGGAGGGGCCCTCTATGGCTACACCTTC
TRBV6-5,-,-,TRBJ1-5,CASRGGEGWFQPQHF,TGTGCCAGCAGGGGCGGGGAGGGATGGTTTCAGCCCCAGCATTTT
TRBV11-2,TRBD1,-,TRBJ1-1,CASSLATTGGWTEAFF,TGTGCCAGCAGCTTAGCCACCACAGGGGGCTGGACTGAAGCTTTCTTT
TRBV5-1,TRBD2,-,TRBJ2-5,CASSLMPGGEETQYF,TGCGCCAGCAGCTTGATGCCGGGGGGAGAAGAGACCCAGTACTTC
TRBV3-1/TRBV3-2,TRBD1,-,TRBJ2-7,CASSTTGGYEQYF,TGTGCCAGCAGCACGACAGGGGGGTACGAGCAGTACTTC
TRBV6-6,-,-,TRBJ2-1,CASSPPIQGLSNEQFF,TGTGCCAGCAGTCCCCCAATACAGGGTTTGTCCAATGAGCAGTTCTTC
TRBV7-2,TRBD1,-,TRBJ1-6,CASSGELGTGFLPLHF,TGTGCCAGCAGCGGAGAACTCGGGACAGGGTTTCTGCCCCTCCACTTT
TRBV5-1,TRBD2,-,TRBJ2-5,CASSLGGTSGEQETQYF,TGCGCCAGCAGCTTGGGTGGGACTAGCGGGGAACAAGAGACCCAGTACTTC
TRBV5-1,TRBD1,-,TRBJ1-1,CASSGPTGQGIGYYTEAFF,TGCGCCAGCAGCGGACCAACGGGACAGGGGATAGGCTACTACACTGAAGCTTTCTTT
TRBV29-1,TRBD2,-,TRBJ2-7,CSARPTASGSHHEQYF,TGCAGCGCTAGACCTACGGCTAGCGGGAGTCACCACGAGCAGTACTTC
TRBV7-2,-,-,TRBJ2-4,CASSHDRVNIQYF,TGTGCCAGCAGTCATGACCGGGTAAACATTCAGTACTTC
TRBV19,-,-,TRBJ1-6,CASSILHRSSYNSPLHF,TGTGCCAGTAGTATACTCCACAGGAGCTCCTATAATTCACCCCTCCACTTT
TRBV5-1,TRBD2,-,TRBJ2-1,CASSLGGGAGDEQFF,TGCGCCAGCAGCTTGGGCGGGGGGGCCGGTGATGAGCAGTTCTTC
TRBV7-9,TRBD2,-,TRBJ2-1,CASSSGLAGDEQFF,TGTGCCAGCAGCTCCGGACTAGCGGGCGATGAGCAGTTCTTC
TRBV3-1/TRBV3-2,TRBD2,-,TRBJ2-7,CASSQDLATSGRAQYF,TGTGCCAGCAGCCAAGATCTGGCAACTAGCGGGAGGGCGCAGTACTTC
TRBV6-1,TRBD1,-,TRBJ1-3,CASSEGQGGNTIYF,TGTGCCAGCAGCGAAGGACAGGGTGGAAACACCATATATTTT
TRBV5-1,TRBD2,once,TRBJ2-1,CASSLVSPGGLNEQFF,TGCGCCAGCAGCTTGGTTTCCCCGGGGGGGCTCAATGAGCAGTTCTTC
TRBV28,TRBD1,once,TRBJ1-5,CASSTGENDQPQHF,TGTGCCAGTTCAACAGGGGAGAACGATCAGCCCCAGCATTTT
TRBV7-3,TRBD2,-,TRBJ2-7,CASSLGLAGVSEQYF,TGTGCCAGCAGCTTAGGGCTAGCGGGAGTTAGTGAGCAGTACTTC
TRBV6-6,TRBD1,-,TRBJ1-5,CASSSGQGIFPQHF,TGTGCCAGCAGTTCGGGACAGGGTATATTCCCCCAGCATTTT
TRBV7-8,-,-,TRBJ1-5,CASSSTQSRQPQHF,TGTGCCAGCAGCTCAACCCAGTCTAGACAGCCCCAGCATTTT
TRBV5-1,TRBD2,-,TRBJ2-1,CASSLAGGAYNEQFF,TGCGCCAGCAGCTTAGCGGGGGGCGCATACAATGAGCAGTTCTTC